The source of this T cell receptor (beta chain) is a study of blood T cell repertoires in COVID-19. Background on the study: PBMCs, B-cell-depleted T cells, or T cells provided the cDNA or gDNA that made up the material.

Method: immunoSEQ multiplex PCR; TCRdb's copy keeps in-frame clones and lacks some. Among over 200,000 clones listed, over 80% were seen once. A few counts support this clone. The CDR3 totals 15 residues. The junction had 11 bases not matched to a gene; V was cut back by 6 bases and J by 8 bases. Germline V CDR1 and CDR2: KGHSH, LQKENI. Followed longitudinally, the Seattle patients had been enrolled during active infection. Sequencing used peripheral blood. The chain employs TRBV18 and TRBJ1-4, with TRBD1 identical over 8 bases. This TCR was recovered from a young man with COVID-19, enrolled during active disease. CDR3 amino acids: CASSPLGTGGEKLFF. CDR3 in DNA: TGTGCCAGCTCCCCCCTCGGGACAGGAGGCGAAAAACTGTTTTTT.